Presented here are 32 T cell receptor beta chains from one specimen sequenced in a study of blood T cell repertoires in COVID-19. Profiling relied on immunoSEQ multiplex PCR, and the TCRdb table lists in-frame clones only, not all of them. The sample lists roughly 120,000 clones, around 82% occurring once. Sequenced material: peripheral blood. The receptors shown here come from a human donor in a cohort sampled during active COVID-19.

In DNA, the CDR3 is TGTGCCAGCGAGGACAGAAACGATGGCTACACCTTC. The encoded protein is CASEDRNDGYTF. This chain links TRBV11-2 with TRBJ1-2; possibly TRBD1 for D (6 bases). Trimming removed 8 bases from V and 6 bases from J, with 13 bases in between. CDR3 length: 12 residues. Germline values: CDR1 SGHAT, CDR2 FQNNGV.

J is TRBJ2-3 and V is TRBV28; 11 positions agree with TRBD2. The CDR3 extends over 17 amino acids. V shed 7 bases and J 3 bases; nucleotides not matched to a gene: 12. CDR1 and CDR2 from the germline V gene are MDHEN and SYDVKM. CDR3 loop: CASTQPGLADLTDTQYF. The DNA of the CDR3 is TGTGCCAGCACCCAACCGGGACTAGCGGACTTGACAGATACGCAGTATTTT.

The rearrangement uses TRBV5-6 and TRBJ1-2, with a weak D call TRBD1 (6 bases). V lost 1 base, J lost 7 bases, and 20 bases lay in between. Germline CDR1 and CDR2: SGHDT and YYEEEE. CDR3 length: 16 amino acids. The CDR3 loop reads CASSLLSGGLQGGYTF. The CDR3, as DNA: TGTGCCAGCAGCTTGTTGAGCGGGGGGCTTCAGGGTGGCTACACCTTC. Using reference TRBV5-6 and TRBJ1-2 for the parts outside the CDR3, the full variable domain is DAGVTQSPTHLIKTRGQQVTLRCSPKSGHDTVSWYQQALGQGPQFIFQYYEEEERQRGNFPDRFSGHQFPNYSSELNVNALLLGDSALYLCASSLLSGGLQGGYTFGSGTRLTVV.

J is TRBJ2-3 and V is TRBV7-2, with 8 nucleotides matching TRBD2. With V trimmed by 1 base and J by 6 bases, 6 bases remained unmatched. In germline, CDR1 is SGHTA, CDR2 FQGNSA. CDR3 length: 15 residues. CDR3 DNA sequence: TGTGCCAGCAGCTTAGAGTACGGGGGGGGTGATACGCAGTATTTT. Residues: CASSLEYGGGDTQYF.

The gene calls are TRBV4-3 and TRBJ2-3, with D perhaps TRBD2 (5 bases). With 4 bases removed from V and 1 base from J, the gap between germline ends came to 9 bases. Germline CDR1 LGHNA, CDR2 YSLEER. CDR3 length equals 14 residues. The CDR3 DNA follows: TGCGCCAGCAGCCTAGGACTTGGCACAGATACGCAGTATTTT. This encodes CASSLGLGTDTQYF.

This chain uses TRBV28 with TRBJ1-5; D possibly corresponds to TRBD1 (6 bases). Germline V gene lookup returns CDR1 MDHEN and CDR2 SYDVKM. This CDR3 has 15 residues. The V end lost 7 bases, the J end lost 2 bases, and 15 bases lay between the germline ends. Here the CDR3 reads CASNPQGRGNQPQHF. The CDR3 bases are TGTGCCAGCAACCCACAGGGAAGGGGCAATCAGCCCCAGCATTTT.

CDR3 coding DNA: TGTGCCAGCAGCTTAGTAAGGGGAACTGAAGCTTTCTTT. This codes for CASSLVRGTEAFF. This sequence joins TRBV11-2 and TRBJ1-1, with TRBD1 as a possible D gene (5 bases). The CDR3 has 13 residues. Trimming took off 1 base at V and 5 bases at J, with 8 bases between the two ends. Germline V lookup: CDR1 SGHAT, CDR2 FQNNGV.

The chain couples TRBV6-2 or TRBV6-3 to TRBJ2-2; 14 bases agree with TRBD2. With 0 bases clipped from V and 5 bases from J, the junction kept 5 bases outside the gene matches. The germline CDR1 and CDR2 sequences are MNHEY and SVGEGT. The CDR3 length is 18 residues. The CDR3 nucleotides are TGTGCCAGCAGTTACTCTAGGACTAGCGGGGGGCGTACCGGGGAGCTGTTTTTT. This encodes CASSYSRTSGGRTGELFF.

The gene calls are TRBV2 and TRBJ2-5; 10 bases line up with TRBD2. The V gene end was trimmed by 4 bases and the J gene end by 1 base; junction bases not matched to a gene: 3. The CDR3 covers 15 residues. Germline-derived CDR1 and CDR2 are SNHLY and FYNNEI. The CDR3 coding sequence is TGTGCCAGCAGTGCCGTAGCGGGGGGCCAAGAGACCCAGTACTTC. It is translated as CASSAVAGGQETQYF. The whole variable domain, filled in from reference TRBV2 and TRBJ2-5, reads EPEVTQTPSHQVTQMGQEVILRCVPISNHLYFYWYRQILGQKVEFLVSFYNNEISEKSEIFDDQFSVERPDGSNFTLKIRSTKLEDSAMYFCASSAVAGGQETQYFGPGTRLLVL.

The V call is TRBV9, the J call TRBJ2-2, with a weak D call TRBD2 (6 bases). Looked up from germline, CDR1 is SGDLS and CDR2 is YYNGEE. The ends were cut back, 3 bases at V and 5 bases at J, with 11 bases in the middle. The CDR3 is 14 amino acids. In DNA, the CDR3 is TGTGCCAGCAGCGCGGGACTCAGGACCGGGGAGCTGTTTTTT. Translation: CASSAGLRTGELFF. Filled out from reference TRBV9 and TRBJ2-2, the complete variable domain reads DSGVTQTPKHLITATGQRVTLRCSPRSGDLSVYWYQQSLDQGLQFLIQYYNGEERAKGNILERFSAQQFPDLHSELNLSSLELGDSALYFCASSAGLRTGELFFGEGSRLTVL.

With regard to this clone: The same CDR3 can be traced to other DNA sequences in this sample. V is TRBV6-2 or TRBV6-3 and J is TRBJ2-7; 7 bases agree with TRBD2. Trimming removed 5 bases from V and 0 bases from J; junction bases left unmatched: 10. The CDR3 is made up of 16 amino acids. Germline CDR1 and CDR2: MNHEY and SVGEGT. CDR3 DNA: TGTGCCAGCAGTCTAGCCGGGACGGGGGGCTCCTACGAGCAGTACTTC. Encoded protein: CASSLAGTGGSYEQYF.

CDR3 nucleotides: TGTGCCAGCAGCTCCCCAGGACAGGGGGCCAAAAACATTCAGTACTTC. Translation gives CASSSPGQGAKNIQYF. The chain combines TRBV5-6 with TRBJ2-4, with TRBD1 identical over 9 bases. J gave up 1 base and V 3 bases, and 5 bases lay outside the gene matches. The CDR3 spans 16 residues. Germline-derived CDR1 and CDR2 are SGHDT and YYEEEE. Filled out from reference TRBV5-6 and TRBJ2-4, the complete variable domain reads DAGVTQSPTHLIKTRGQQVTLRCSPKSGHDTVSWYQQALGQGPQFIFQYYEEEERQRGNFPDRFSGHQFPNYSSELNVNALLLGDSALYLCASSSPGQGAKNIQYFGAGTRLSVL.

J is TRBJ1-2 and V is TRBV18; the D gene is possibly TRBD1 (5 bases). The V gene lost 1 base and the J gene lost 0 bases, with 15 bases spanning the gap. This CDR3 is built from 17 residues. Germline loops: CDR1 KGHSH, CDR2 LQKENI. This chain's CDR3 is CASSPRQTTGANYGYTF. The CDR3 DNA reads TGTGCCAGCTCACCACGACAGACGACCGGAGCTAACTATGGCTACACCTTC.

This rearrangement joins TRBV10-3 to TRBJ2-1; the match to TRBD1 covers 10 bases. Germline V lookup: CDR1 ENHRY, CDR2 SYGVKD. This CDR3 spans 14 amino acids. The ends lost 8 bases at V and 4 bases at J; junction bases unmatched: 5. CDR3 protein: CAIGGTGDYNEQFF. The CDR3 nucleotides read TGTGCCATCGGGGGGACAGGGGATTACAATGAGCAGTTCTTC.

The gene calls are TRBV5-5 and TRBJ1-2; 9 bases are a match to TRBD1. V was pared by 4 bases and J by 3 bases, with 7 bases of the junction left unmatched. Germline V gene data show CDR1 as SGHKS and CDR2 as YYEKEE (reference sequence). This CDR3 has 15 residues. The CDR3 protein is CASSPEGQGHYGYTF. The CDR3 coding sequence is TGTGCCAGCAGCCCGGAAGGACAGGGGCACTATGGCTACACCTTC.

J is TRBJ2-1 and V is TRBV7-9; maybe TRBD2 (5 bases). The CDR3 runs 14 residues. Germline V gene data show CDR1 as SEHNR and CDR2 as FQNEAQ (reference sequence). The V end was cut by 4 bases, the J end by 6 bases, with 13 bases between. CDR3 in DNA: TGTGCCAGCAGCTCCTTACTAGGTGCCAATGAGCAGTTCTTC. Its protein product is CASSSLLGANEQFF.

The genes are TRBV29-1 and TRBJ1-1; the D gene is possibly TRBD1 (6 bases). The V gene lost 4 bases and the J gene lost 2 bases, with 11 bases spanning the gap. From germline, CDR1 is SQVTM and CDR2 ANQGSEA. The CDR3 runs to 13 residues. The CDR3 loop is CSVAGTYNTEAFF. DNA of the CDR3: TGCAGCGTTGCCGGGACATATAACACTGAAGCTTTCTTT.

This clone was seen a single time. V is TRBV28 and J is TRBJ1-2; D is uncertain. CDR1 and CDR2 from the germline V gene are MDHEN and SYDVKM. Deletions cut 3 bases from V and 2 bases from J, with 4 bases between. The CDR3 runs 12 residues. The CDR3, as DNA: TGTGCCAGCAGTTTGCAGAACTATGGCTACACCTTC. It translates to CASSLQNYGYTF.

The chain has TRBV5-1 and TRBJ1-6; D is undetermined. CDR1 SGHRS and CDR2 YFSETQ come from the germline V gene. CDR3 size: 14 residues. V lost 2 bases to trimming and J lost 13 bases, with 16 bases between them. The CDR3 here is CASSFKGSDSPLHF. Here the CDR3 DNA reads TGCGCCAGCAGCTTCAAGGGCTCGGACTCGCCCCTCCACTTT.

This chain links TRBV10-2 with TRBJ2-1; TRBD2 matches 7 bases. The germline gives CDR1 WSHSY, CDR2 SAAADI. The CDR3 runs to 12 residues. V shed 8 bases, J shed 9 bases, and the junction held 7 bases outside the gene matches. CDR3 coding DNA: TGCGCCAGCTGCGAACTAGCGATTGAGCAGTTCTTC. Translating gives CASCELAIEQFF.

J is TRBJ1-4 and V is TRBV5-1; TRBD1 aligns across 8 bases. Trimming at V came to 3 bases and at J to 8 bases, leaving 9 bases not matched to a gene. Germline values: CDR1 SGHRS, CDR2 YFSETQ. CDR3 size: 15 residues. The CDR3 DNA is TGCGCCAGCAGCTCCGAATTGACAGGGGTCGAAAAACTGTTTTTT. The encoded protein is CASSSELTGVEKLFF.

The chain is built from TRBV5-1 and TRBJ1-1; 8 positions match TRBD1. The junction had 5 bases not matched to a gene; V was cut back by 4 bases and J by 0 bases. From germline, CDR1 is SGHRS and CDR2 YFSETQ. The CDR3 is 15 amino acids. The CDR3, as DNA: TGCGCCAGCAGCACGGGGGACAGGATGAACACTGAAGCTTTCTTT. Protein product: CASSTGDRMNTEAFF.

The CDR3, as DNA: TGTGCCAGCAGGCCCGGGACTAACACAGATACGCAGTATTTT. Its protein is CASRPGTNTDTQYF. This chain connects TRBV2 to TRBJ2-3, with 7 nucleotides matching TRBD2. In germline, CDR1 is SNHLY, CDR2 FYNNEI. V trimming: 6 bases; J trimming: 2 bases; junction bases outside the gene matches: 5. This CDR3 region has 14 residues.

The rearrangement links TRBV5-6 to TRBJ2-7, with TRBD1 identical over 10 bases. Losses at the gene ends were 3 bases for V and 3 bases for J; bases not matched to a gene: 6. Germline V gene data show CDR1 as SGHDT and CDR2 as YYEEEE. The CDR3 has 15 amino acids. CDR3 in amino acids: CASSSRQGAYYEQYF. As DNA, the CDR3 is TGTGCCAGCAGCTCGAGACAGGGGGCCTACTACGAGCAGTACTTC.

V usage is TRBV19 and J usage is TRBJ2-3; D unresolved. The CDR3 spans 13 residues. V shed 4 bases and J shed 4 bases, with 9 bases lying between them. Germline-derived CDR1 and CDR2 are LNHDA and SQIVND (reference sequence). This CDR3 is CASSRELADTQYF. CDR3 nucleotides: TGTGCCAGTAGTAGAGAGCTAGCAGATACGCAGTATTTT.

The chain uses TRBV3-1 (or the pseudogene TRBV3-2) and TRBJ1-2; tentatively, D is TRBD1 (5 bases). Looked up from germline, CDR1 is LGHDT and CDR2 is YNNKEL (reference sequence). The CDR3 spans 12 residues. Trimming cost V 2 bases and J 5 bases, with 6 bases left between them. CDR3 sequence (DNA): TGTGCCAGCAGCCAAACAGGATATGGCTACACCTTC. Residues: CASSQTGYGYTF.

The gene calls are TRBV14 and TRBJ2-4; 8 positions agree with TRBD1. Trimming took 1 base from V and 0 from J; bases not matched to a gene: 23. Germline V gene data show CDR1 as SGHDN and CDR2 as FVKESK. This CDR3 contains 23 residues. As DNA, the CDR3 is TGTGCCAGCAGCCAAGCGAGGAACCCCAGGGACAGGCATCGCGTACTAGCCAAAAACATTCAGTACTTC. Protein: CASSQARNPRDRHRVLAKNIQYF.

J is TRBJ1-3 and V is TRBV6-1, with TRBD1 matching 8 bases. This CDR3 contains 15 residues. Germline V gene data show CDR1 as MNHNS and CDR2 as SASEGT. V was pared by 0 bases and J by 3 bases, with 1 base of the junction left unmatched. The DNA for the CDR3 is TGTGCCAGCAGTGAAGCTACAGGGGGTGGAAACACCATATATTTT. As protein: CASSEATGGGNTIYF.

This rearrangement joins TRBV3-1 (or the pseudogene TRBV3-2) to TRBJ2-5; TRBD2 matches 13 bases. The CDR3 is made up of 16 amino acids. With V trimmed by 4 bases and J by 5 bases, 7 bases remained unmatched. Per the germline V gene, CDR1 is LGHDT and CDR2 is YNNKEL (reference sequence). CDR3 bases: TGTGCCAGCAGCCCTGGACTAGCGGGGGTGGCGGAGACCCAGTACTTC. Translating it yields CASSPGLAGVAETQYF.

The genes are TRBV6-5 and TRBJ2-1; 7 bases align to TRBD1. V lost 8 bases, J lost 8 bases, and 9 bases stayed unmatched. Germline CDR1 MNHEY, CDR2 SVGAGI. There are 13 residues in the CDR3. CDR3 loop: CASSREGADEQFF. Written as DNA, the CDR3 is TGTGCCAGCTCTCGCGAGGGGGCTGATGAGCAGTTCTTC.

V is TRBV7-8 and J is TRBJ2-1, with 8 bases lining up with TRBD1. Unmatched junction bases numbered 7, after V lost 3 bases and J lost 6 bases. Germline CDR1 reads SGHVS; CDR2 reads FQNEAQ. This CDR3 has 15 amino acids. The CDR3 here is CASSFGQGRGNEQFF. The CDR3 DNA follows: TGTGCCAGCAGCTTCGGACAGGGACGGGGCAATGAGCAGTTCTTC. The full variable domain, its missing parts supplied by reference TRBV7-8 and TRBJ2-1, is GAGVSQSPRYKVAKRGQDVALRCDPISGHVSLFWYQQALGQGPEFLTYFQNEAQLDKSGLPSDRFFAERPEGSVSTLKIQRTQQEDSAVYLCASSFGQGRGNEQFFGPGTRLTVL.

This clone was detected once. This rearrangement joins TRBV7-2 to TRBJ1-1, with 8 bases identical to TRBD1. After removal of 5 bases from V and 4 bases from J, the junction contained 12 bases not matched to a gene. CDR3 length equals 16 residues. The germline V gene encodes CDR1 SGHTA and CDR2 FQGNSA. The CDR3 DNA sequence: TGTGCCAGCAGCCCCAGGACAGGGTTGGTTGGCACTGAAGCTTTCTTT. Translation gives CASSPRTGLVGTEAFF.